A single sample is the source of the 18 T cell receptor beta chains below, sequenced in a study of Graves' ophthalmopathy and Graves' hyperthyroidism. The authors amplified TCR beta CDR3 regions from RNA transcripts. An opening RT-PCR round employed HTBI primers and preceded a second-round multiplex PCR. MiXCR, applied by TCRdb to the multiplex PCR reads, yields one record per CDR3 protein. The table lists roughly 500,000 distinct CDR3 sequences, around an eighth of them singletons. Sequenced: blood. The receptors derive from a woman in her 30s with Graves' ophthalmopathy.

This clonotype was seen repeatedly, ten times or more. The chain has TRBV5-1 and TRBJ1-2, with unresolved D. V shed 1 base and J shed 3 bases, with 16 bases lying between them. This CDR3 has 16 amino acids. Germline V gene data show CDR1 as SGHRS and CDR2 as YFSETQ. CDR3 protein: CASSLWTAWWYYGYTF. The CDR3 nucleotides read TGCGCCAGCAGCTTGTGGACGGCTTGGTGGTACTATGGCTACACCTTC.

Ten or more counts support this clonotype. The chain employs TRBV12-3 or TRBV12-4 and TRBJ1-6, with D unresolved. This CDR3 has 15 residues. The germline V and J ends were trimmed by 5 bases and 6 bases, with 14 bases remaining between them. The CDR3 loop is CASSLDIEGNSPLHF. In DNA, the CDR3 is TGTGCCAGCAGTCTAGACATAGAGGGTAATTCACCCCTCCACTTT.

This clonotype showed up many times. At one of its ends the junction is not consistent with the germline gene, which may arise from a read error. The gene calls are TRBV11-2 and TRBJ1-2; 8 nucleotides match TRBD1. CDR1 and CDR2 (germline): SGHAT, FQNNGV. There are 15 residues in the CDR3. The CDR3 bases are TGTGCCGGCAGCCCCGACAGGGGTGCTAACTATGGCTACACCTTC. Residues: CAGSPDRGANYGYTF.

Only a few counts were recorded for this clonotype. The rearrangement links TRBV12-3 or TRBV12-4 to TRBJ2-6; D unclear. Trimming stripped 0 bases from V and 0 bases from J, with 6 bases between. The CDR3 totals 16 residues. CDR3 sequence reads: CASSLATGSGANVLTF. As DNA, the CDR3 is TGTGCCAGCAGTTTAGCGACCGGCTCTGGGGCCAACGTCCTGACTTTC.

This clonotype appeared many times. The J gene is TRBJ2-2, the V gene TRBV12-3 or TRBV12-4; D may be TRBD2 (5 bases). There are 13 residues in the CDR3. Trimming removed 6 bases at V and 6 bases at J, with 11 bases between. CDR3 loop: CASSPTRPGELFF. The CDR3 DNA follows: TGTGCCAGCAGCCCCACTAGACCCGGGGAGCTGTTTTTT.

This clonotype was seen ten or more times. The V call is TRBV12-3 or TRBV12-4, the J call TRBJ1-2, with D perhaps TRBD1 (5 bases). V lost 3 bases and J lost 3, with 14 bases in between. The CDR3 covers 15 residues. The DNA of the CDR3 is TGTGCCAGCAGTTTCCATGGACTAGGGGACTATGGCTACACCTTC. It codes for CASSFHGLGDYGYTF.

The V and J genes are TRBV5-4 and TRBJ1-2, with 8 bases that match TRBD1. CDR1 and CDR2 from the germline V gene are SGHNT and YYREEE (reference sequence). V lost 4 bases and J lost 3; bases outside the gene matches: 5. This CDR3 comprises 14 residues. The CDR3 bases are TGTGCCAGCAGCCCACAGGGGGTGGACTATGGCTACACCTTC. This sequence encodes CASSPQGVDYGYTF. The full variable domain, rest sourced from reference TRBV5-4 and TRBJ1-2, is ETGVTQSPTHLIKTRGQQVTLRCSSQSGHNTVSWYQQALGQGPQFIFQYYREEENGRGNFPPRFSGLQFPNYSSELNVNALELDDSALYLCASSPQGVDYGYTFGSGTRLTVV.

This clonotype was recorded at least ten times. The J gene is TRBJ1-5, the V gene TRBV12-3 or TRBV12-4, with 8 bases fitting TRBD1. The CDR3 is 15 residues long. Unmatched junction bases numbered 5, after V lost 3 bases and J lost 4 bases. The CDR3 DNA sequence: TGTGCCAGCAGTTTTAACAGGGGGTTGAATCAGCCCCAGCATTTT. Translated, it gives CASSFNRGLNQPQHF.

The genes are TRBV6-1 and TRBJ2-5; TRBD2 matches at 14 bases. The CDR3 is 16 amino acids. Germline CDR1 MNHNS, CDR2 SASEGT. The junction had 7 bases not matched to a gene; V was cut back by 6 bases and J by 4 bases. In nucleotides, the CDR3 is TGTGCCAGCAGCCCTATAGGGACTAGCGGGAGAGAGACCCAGTACTTC. It codes for CASSPIGTSGRETQYF.

The chain couples TRBV11-2 to TRBJ1-2; D is perhaps TRBD1 (5 bases). Trimming cost V 5 bases and J 4 bases, with 14 bases left between them. Germline assignment: CDR1 SGHAT and CDR2 FQNNGV. The CDR3 sequence is 14 residues long. Here the CDR3 reads CASSLRDGLYGYTF. CDR3 sequence (DNA): TGTGCCAGCAGCCTCAGGGACGGGCTCTATGGCTACACCTTC.

In its sample, this clonotype was seen many times. V usage is TRBV15 and J usage is TRBJ2-7; tentatively, D is TRBD2 (5 bases). Germline-derived CDR1 and CDR2 are LNHNV and YYDKDF (reference sequence). With 0 bases removed from V and 0 bases from J, the gap between germline ends came to 12 bases. CDR3 length equals 16 residues. CDR3 DNA sequence: TGTGCCACCAGCAGAGATCGGACTGGGAGCTCCTACGAGCAGTACTTC. Protein sequence: CATSRDRTGSSYEQYF.

This clonotype was picked up a small number of times. The chain links TRBV5-1 to TRBJ2-5; 10 nucleotides match TRBD1. The CDR3 contains 16 residues. Looked up from germline, CDR1 is SGHRS and CDR2 is YFSETQ. The V gene end was trimmed by 3 bases and the J gene end by 5 bases; junction bases not matched to a gene: 10. DNA of the CDR3: TGCGCCAGCAGCTCTCTCCGACAGGGGGCAGGGGAGACCCAGTACTTC. Encoded protein: CASSSLRQGAGETQYF.

In its sample, this clonotype was seen many times. The chain joins TRBV7-9 to TRBJ2-7, with D possibly matching TRBD2 (5 bases). CDR3 length: 15 amino acids. Germline V CDR1 and CDR2: SEHNR, FQNEAQ (reference sequence). V lost 5 bases and J lost 1, with 15 bases in between. CDR3 coding DNA: TGTGCCAGCAGCCTATCTAGCTCGGCTTCCTACGAGCAGTACTTC. Encoded protein: CASSLSSSASYEQYF.

This clonotype was counted ten times or more. The chain couples TRBV12-3 or TRBV12-4 to TRBJ2-6, with 8 bases lining up with TRBD1. Losses at the gene ends were 6 bases for V and 8 bases for J; bases not matched to a gene: 6. CDR3 size: 14 residues. For the CDR3, the DNA is TGTGCCAGCAGCCAGGGGGCGGCGTCCAACGTCCTGACTTTC. Residues: CASSQGAASNVLTF.

This clonotype was seen only a few times. The chain links TRBV6-8 to TRBJ2-5, with D hard to call. CDR3 length equals 15 residues. The V end was cut by 4 bases, the J end by 0 bases, with 12 bases between. The germline CDR1 and CDR2 sequences are MNHGY and SAAAGT. CDR3 protein: CASSSTSQYQETQYF. The CDR3 region has the DNA TGTGCCAGCAGTTCAACTTCCCAGTACCAAGAGACCCAGTACTTC.

About this clonotype: A single base separates this from a much larger clone, so it may be a read error. The V gene is TRBV7-2, the J gene TRBJ1-3, with D perhaps matching TRBD1 (6 bases). Germline assignment: CDR1 SGHTA and CDR2 FQGNSA. Trimming stripped 2 bases from V and 3 bases from J, with 11 bases between. The CDR3 sequence is 15 residues long. CDR3 residues: CASSLMGAFGNTIYF. CDR3 DNA sequence: TGTGCCAGCAGCTTAATGGGGGCCTTTGGAAACACCATATATTTT. The full variable domain, rest sourced from reference TRBV7-2 and TRBJ1-3, is GAGVSQSPSNKVTEKGKDVELRCDPISGHTALYWYRQSLGQGLEFLIYFQGNSAPDKSGLPSDRFSAERTGGSVSTLTIQRTQQEDSAVYLCASSLMGAFGNTIYFGEGSWLTVV.

J is TRBJ2-7 and V is TRBV28; D gene ambiguous. Germline V gene lookup returns CDR1 MDHEN and CDR2 SYDVKM. There are 13 residues in the CDR3. V gave up 5 bases and J gave up 2 bases, with 10 bases separating them. In DNA form, the CDR3 reads TGTGCCAGCAGTATCGGCCGTACCTACGAGCAGTACTTC. Translating it yields CASSIGRTYEQYF.

This clonotype has a handful of counts. V gene TRBV19 combines with J gene TRBJ2-7, with 9 bases aligning to TRBD1. CDR3 size: 14 residues. Per germline, CDR1 LNHDA and CDR2 SQIVND (reference sequence). With 5 bases clipped from V and 5 bases from J, the junction kept 7 bases outside the gene matches. As DNA, the CDR3 is TGTGCCAGTAGTGTGGGGACAGGGAGGCACGAGCAGTACTTC. Its translation: CASSVGTGRHEQYF.